This TCR beta chain appears in the sequencing data of a study of blood T cells in healthy people across ages. Study outcomes and limitations: A roughly linear age-dependent decrease characterized TCR beta diversity per million T cells.

Primers used in a second PCR of about 6 to 11 cycles were a sample-barcoded 5' primer and a J-beta primer mix. Each CDR3 protein is one row after TCRdb ran MiXCR on the 5' RACE reads. This sample carries 600,000 or so distinct CDR3 sequences, around 48% of them seen once, and the ten largest clones take just under 25%. This clonotype was seen a few times. No antigen is known for it. V lost 3 bases and J 2 bases, leaving 8 bases between the germline ends. Per germline, CDR1 DFQATT and CDR2 SNEGSKA (reference sequence). CDR3 length: 13 residues. The sequence was obtained from an older man in good health. Material for sequencing was blood. This chain connects TRBV20-1 to TRBJ2-1; D uncertain. The CDR3 loop is CSARDPAYNEQFF. The CDR3 region has the DNA TGCAGTGCTAGGGACCCGGCCTACAATGAGCAGTTCTTC.